Below, 14 T cell receptor beta chains from the same sample are listed, as sequenced in a study of cytomegalovirus exposure and HLA in healthy donors. Use of 60 Vbeta and 13 Jbeta primers characterized the PCR. Repertoires were generated with immunoSEQ multiplex PCR, while TCRdb's copy carries only in-frame clones and drops some. The data contain over 150,000 clones, 60% to 80% of them seen just once; the ten biggest clones take up less than 4%. The sequenced sample was PBMCs. The receptor source for this set is a woman in her 30s in good health and CMV-seropositive.

V usage is TRBV19 and J usage is TRBJ2-2, with 14 positions matching TRBD2. Germline V gene data show CDR1 as LNHDA and CDR2 as SQIVND (reference sequence). The CDR3 totals 16 residues. V lost 6 bases to trimming and J lost 7 bases; unmatched junction nucleotides: 7. CDR3 loop: CASRPTSGRANGELFF. The CDR3, as DNA: TGTGCCAGTAGGCCGACTAGCGGGAGGGCCAACGGGGAGCTGTTTTTT.

This clone was detected a few times. CDR3 amino acids: CASSRYQEFATNEKLFF. The CDR3 bases are TGTGCCAGTAGTAGGTACCAGGAATTTGCAACTAATGAAAAACTGTTTTTT. The chain links TRBV19 to TRBJ1-4; the D is unclear. CDR3 length: 17 amino acids. Trimming cost V 4 bases and J 0 bases, with 15 bases left between them. Per germline, CDR1 LNHDA and CDR2 SQIVND (reference sequence).

This chain joins TRBV27 and TRBJ2-7, with 9 nucleotides matching TRBD2. CDR3 length: 13 residues. Trimming at V came to 2 bases and at J to 4 bases, leaving 0 bases not matched to a gene. Germline V CDR1 and CDR2: MNHEY, SMNVEV (reference sequence). The CDR3 DNA follows: TGTGCCAGCAGTTTAGCGGGAGGGTACGAGCAGTACTTC. Its protein is CASSLAGGYEQYF.

V usage is TRBV7-8 and J usage is TRBJ2-7, with D maybe TRBD2 (5 bases). Germline V CDR1 and CDR2: SGHVS, FQNEAQ. V lost 5 bases to trimming and J lost 2 bases, with 13 bases between them. CDR3 length equals 14 residues. Here the CDR3 DNA reads TGTGCCAGCAGCCCCCGAGGACTCGCCTACGAGCAGTACTTC. Amino acids: CASSPRGLAYEQYF.

The chain employs TRBV6-1 and TRBJ2-1; 16 nucleotides line up with TRBD2. Germline-derived CDR1 and CDR2 are MNHNS and SASEGT. J lost 7 bases, V lost 4 bases, and 13 bases had no gene match. CDR3 length: 19 residues. In DNA form, the CDR3 reads TGTGCCAGCAGTGGGCCCGGGACTAGCGGGAGGGCCAGGAGGAATGAGCAGTTCTTC. Its translation is CASSGPGTSGRARRNEQFF.

J is TRBJ2-2 and V is TRBV2, with D possibly TRBD2 on 5 matching bases. V lost 4 bases and J 6 bases, leaving 15 bases between the germline ends. The CDR3 totals 15 residues. Germline V gene data show CDR1 as SNHLY and CDR2 as FYNNEI. The CDR3 DNA reads as TGTGCCAGCAGTGGCCCCACTAGTTCGGCCGGGGAGCTGTTTTTT. The encoded protein is CASSGPTSSAGELFF.

This clone was counted a few times. The CDR3 reads CSVFPGNTGELFF. The CDR3 bases are TGCAGCGTTTTTCCGGGGAACACCGGGGAGCTGTTTTTT. The chain links TRBV29-1 to TRBJ2-2, with no clear D. The V end lost 5 bases, the J end lost 1 base, and 8 bases lay between the germline ends. The CDR3 has 13 residues. CDR1 SQVTM and CDR2 ANQGSEA come from the germline V gene.

V usage is TRBV28 and J usage is TRBJ2-7; D may be TRBD2 (5 bases). V was cut by 8 bases and J by 2 bases, with 19 bases left in between. Germline CDR1 MDHEN, CDR2 SYDVKM. The CDR3 is made up of 15 amino acids. The CDR3: CASGLATGGTYEQYF. As DNA, the CDR3 is TGTGCCAGCGGCCTAGCTACGGGTGGGACCTACGAGCAGTACTTC.

The chain joins TRBV10-2 to TRBJ2-5; 12 bases are a match to TRBD2. The CDR3 has 15 residues. In germline, CDR1 is WSHSY, CDR2 SAAADI. V lost 3 bases to trimming and J lost 7 bases; unmatched junction nucleotides: 6. CDR3 amino acids: CASSDGASGRVTQYF. CDR3 DNA sequence: TGCGCCAGCAGTGATGGGGCTAGCGGGAGGGTGACCCAGTACTTC.

J is TRBJ2-7 and V is TRBV6-5; 7 bases are a match to TRBD2. Germline loops: CDR1 MNHEY, CDR2 SVGAGI. The CDR3 has 14 residues. The ends lost 0 bases at V and 5 bases at J; junction bases unmatched: 4. CDR3 nucleotide sequence: TGTGCCAGCAGTTACTCGTCAGGGAGGGACGAGCAGTACTTC. Amino acids: CASSYSSGRDEQYF.

The rearrangement joins TRBV7-6 to TRBJ2-2; D perhaps matches TRBD2 (6 bases). This CDR3 region has 15 residues. V was shortened by 1 base and J by 3 bases, with 9 bases between the two germline ends. Germline CDR1 is SGHVS and CDR2 is FNYEAQ. CDR3 bases: TGTGCCAGCAGCTTAGGGAGGGCCGACACCGGGGAGCTGTTTTTT. This gives the protein CASSLGRADTGELFF.

This rearrangement joins TRBV6-7 to TRBJ1-5; TRBD1 aligns across 7 bases. TRBV6-7 is an open reading frame, and its role is uncertain. V dropped 6 bases and J dropped 2; count of bases not matched to a gene: 7. The CDR3 has 15 amino acids. The CDR3 DNA reads as TGTGCCAGCAGCTTTTTCGGGACAGGCAATCAGCCCCAGCATTTT. Its translation: CASSFFGTGNQPQHF.

The rearrangement links TRBV28 to TRBJ1-1; possible D gene TRBD1, 6 bases. CDR1 is MDHEN, CDR2 SYDVKM, per germline. The length of the CDR3 is 15 residues. The germline V and J ends were trimmed by 4 bases and 0 bases, with 12 bases remaining between them. Here the CDR3 reads CASSSWTDMNTEAFF. In DNA form, the CDR3 reads TGTGCCAGCAGTTCGTGGACAGATATGAACACTGAAGCTTTCTTT. Supplemented by reference TRBV28 and TRBJ1-1, the full variable domain reads DVKVTQSSRYLVKRTGEKVFLECVQDMDHENMFWYRQDPGLGLRLIYFSYDVKMKEKGDIPEGYSVSREKKERFSLILESASTNQTSMYLCASSSWTDMNTEAFFGQGTRLTVV.

This CDR3 is CASSDLTGAGANVLTF. In DNA form, the CDR3 reads TGTGCCAGCAGTGACTTGACAGGGGCTGGGGCCAACGTCCTGACTTTC. The rearrangement links TRBV6-4 to TRBJ2-6; TRBD1 agrees at 8 bases. The length of the CDR3 is 16 residues. Losses at the gene ends were 1 base for V and 2 bases for J; bases not matched to a gene: 1. The germline V gene encodes CDR1 MRHNA and CDR2 SNTAGT.